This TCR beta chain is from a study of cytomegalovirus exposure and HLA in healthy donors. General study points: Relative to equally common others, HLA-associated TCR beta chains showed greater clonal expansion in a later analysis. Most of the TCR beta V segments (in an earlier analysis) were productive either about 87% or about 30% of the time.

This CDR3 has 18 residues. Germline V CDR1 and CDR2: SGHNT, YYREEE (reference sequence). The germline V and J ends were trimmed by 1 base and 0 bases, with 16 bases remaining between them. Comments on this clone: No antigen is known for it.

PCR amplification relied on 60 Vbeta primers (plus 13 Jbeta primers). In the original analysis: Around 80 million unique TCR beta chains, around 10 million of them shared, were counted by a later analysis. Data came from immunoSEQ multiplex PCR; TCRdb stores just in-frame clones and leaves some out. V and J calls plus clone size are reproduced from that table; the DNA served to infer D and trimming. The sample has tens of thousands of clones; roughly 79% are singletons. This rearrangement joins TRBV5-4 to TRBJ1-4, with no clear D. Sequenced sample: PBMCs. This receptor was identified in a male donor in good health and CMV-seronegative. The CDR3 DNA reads TGTGCCAGCAGCTTGACGGCGGGAGTTTATGCAACTAATGAAAAACTGTTTTTT. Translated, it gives CASSLTAGVYATNEKLFF. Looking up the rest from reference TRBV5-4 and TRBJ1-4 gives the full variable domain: ETGVTQSPTHLIKTRGQQVTLRCSSQSGHNTVSWYQQALGQGPQFIFQYYREEENGRGNFPPRFSGLQFPNYSSELNVNALELDDSALYLCASSLTAGVYATNEKLFFGSGTQLSVL.